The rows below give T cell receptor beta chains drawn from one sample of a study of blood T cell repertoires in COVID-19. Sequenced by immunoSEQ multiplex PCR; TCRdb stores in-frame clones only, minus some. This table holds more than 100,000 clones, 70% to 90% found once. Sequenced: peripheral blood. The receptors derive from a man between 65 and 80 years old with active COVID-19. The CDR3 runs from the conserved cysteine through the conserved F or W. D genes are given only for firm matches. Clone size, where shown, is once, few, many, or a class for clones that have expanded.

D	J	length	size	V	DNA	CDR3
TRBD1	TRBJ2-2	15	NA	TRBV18	TGTGCCAGCTCACCCACCGGGACAGGGGACGGGGAGCTGTTTTTT	CASSPTGTGDGELFF
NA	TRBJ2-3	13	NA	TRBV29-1	TGCAGCGTTGGAGCAGGGAGCACAGATACGCAGTATTTT	CSVGAGSTDTQYF
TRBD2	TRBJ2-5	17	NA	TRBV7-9	TGTGCCAGCAGTCCCGGCGGCCTAGCGGGAGGGGGGGAGACCCAGTACTTC	CASSPGGLAGGGETQYF
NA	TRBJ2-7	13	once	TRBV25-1	TGTGCCAGCAGGGGACAAAGCTCCTACGAGCAGTACTTC	CASRGQSSYEQYF
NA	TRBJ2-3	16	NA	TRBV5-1	TGCGCCAGCAGCTTCCTGTCTACTTCTAGCACAGATACGCAGTATTTT	CASSFLSTSSTDTQYF
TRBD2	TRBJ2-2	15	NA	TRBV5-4	TGTGCCAGCAGCTCCACTAGCGGGAGTACCGGGGAGCTGTTTTTT	CASSSTSGSTGELFF
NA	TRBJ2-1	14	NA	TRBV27	TGTGCCAGCCGGATGTCGGGAAACATGGATGAGCAGTTCTTC	CASRMSGNMDEQFF
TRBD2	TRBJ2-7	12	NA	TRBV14	TGTGCCAGCGGGAGGGCCGGGTACGAGCAGTACTTC	CASGRAGYEQYF
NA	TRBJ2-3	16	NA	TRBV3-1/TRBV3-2	TGTGCCAGCAGCCCCCCCGGTGGAAAACGGGGAGATACGCAGTATTTT	CASSPPGGKRGDTQYF
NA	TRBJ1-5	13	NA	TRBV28	TGTGCCAGCGGGGGAGGTTTGGGTCAGCCCCAGCATTTT	CASGGGLGQPQHF
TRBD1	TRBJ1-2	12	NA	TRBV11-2	TGTGCCAGCCGGGCAGGGGGCTATGGCTACACCTTC	CASRAGGYGYTF
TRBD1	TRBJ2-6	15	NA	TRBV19	TGTGCCACCGGACAGGGGGCGCTTGGGGCCAACGTCCTGACTTTC	CATGQGALGANVLTF
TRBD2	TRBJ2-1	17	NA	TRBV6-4	TGTGCCAGCAGTCATATATCCGGGACTAGCGGGACTCGCGAGCAGTTCTTC	CASSHISGTSGTREQFF
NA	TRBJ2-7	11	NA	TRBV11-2	TGTGCCAGCAGTCCCGACTCGGAGCAGTACTTC	CASSPDSEQYF
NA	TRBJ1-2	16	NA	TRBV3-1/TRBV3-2	TGTGCCAGCAGCCAAGGGGCAGGGATAAGCCTCTATGGCTACACCTTC	CASSQGAGISLYGYTF
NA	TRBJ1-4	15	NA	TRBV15	TGTGCCACCAGCAAACCGGGACGGGAGAATGAAAAACTGTTTTTT	CATSKPGRENEKLFF
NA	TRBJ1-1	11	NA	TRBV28	TGTGCCAGCAAGATGGAGGGCGAAGCTTTCTTT	CASKMEGEAFF
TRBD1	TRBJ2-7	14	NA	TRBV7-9	TGTGCCAGCAGACATTCCCGACAGGGGTACGAGCAGTACTTC	CASRHSRQGYEQYF
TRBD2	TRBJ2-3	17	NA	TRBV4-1	TGCGCCAGCAGCCGACAATTAGCGGGGGGTAGCACAGATACGCAGTATTTT	CASSRQLAGGSTDTQYF
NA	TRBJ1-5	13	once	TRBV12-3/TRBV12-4	TGTGCCAGCAGTCGACAGGACAATCAGCCCCAGCATTTT	CASSRQDNQPQHF
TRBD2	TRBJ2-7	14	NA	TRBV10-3	TGTGCCACCCTTTCGGGAGGGCCGGTCGGCGAGCAGTACTTC	CATLSGGPVGEQYF
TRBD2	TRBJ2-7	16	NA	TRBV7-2	TGTGCCAGCAGCTTAGCAGCTAGCGGAGCACGGTACGAGCAGTACTTC	CASSLAASGARYEQYF
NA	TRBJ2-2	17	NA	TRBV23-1	TGCGCCAGCCGAAAGGAGGGGGCTATGGGGAACACCGGGGAGCTGTTTTTT	CASRKEGAMGNTGELFF
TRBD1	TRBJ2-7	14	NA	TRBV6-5	TGTGCCAGCAGCACGGACAGGGGCCGCTACGAGCAGTACTTC	CASSTDRGRYEQYF
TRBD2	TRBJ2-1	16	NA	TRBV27	TGTGCCAGCAGGCCAGGGACTAGCGGGGCCAACAATGAGCAGTTCTTC	CASRPGTSGANNEQFF
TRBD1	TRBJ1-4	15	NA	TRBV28	TGTGCCAGCAGTTCCAGGACAGGGGGCGTTGAAAAACTGTTTTTT	CASSSRTGGVEKLFF
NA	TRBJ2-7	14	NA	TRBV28	TGTGCCAGCAGTTTTAGGCTAGCTGGCTACGAGCAGTACTTC	CASSFRLAGYEQYF
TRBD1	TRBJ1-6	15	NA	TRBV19	TGTGCCAGTTCCGGGACAGGGGGCCGGAGTTCACCCCTCCACTTT	CASSGTGGRSSPLHF
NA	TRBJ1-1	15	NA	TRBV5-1	TGCGCCAGCAGCTTGGCCGGTGCAGGGGCGAGTAAAGCTTTCTTT	CASSLAGAGASKAFF
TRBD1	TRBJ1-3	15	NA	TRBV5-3	TGTGCCAATCCGACAGGGCTCTTTAAGGCATACACCATATATTTT	CANPTGLFKAYTIYF
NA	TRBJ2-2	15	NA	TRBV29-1	TGCAGCGTGGGCCAGGGGACCCCGGGCACCGGGGAGCTGTTTTTT	CSVGQGTPGTGELFF
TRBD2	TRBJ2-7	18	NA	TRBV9	TGTGCCAGCAGTGGGGGGGACTCTTTTTACGGGGCGACCTACGAGCAGTACTTC	CASSGGDSFYGATYEQYF
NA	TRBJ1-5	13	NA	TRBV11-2	TGTGCCAGCAGCTTAGGGGGGGGTCAGCCCCAGCATTTT	CASSLGGGQPQHF
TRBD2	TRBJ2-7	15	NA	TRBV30	TGTGCCTGGAGTGTAACTAGCGTCCTCTCCTACGAGCAGTACTTC	CAWSVTSVLSYEQYF
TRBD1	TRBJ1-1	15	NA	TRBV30	TGTGCCTGGAGTACTCGACAGGGACGGAACACTGAAGCTTTCTTT	CAWSTRQGRNTEAFF
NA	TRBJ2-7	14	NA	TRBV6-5	TGTGCCAGCAGTCCCGGACTGGAAACCTACGAGCAGTACTTC	CASSPGLETYEQYF
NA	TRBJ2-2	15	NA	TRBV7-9	TGTGCCAGCAGCCCCCCGAGGGCTGACACCGGGGAGCTGTTTTTT	CASSPPRADTGELFF
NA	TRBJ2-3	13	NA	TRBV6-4	TGTGCCAGCAGTAGACAGGGCACAGATACGCAGTATTTT	CASSRQGTDTQYF
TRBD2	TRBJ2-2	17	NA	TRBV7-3	TGTGCCAGCAGCTTTTCAGCGGGAGGGCCGACCACCGGGGAGCTGTTTTTT	CASSFSAGGPTTGELFF
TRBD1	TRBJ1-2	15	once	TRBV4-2	TGTGCCAGCAGCCAACCTGACAGGGCCAACTATGGCTACACCTTC	CASSQPDRANYGYTF